A single sample gave rise to the 16 T cell receptor beta chains below, sequenced in a study of CD8+ T cells in alopecia areata. RNA extraction and reverse transcription yielded cDNA as sequencing template. Sequencing was performed with immunoSEQ multiplex PCR; in TCRdb, only in-frame clones are kept and a portion is missing. The data show 150,000 to 200,000 clones, less than 80% seen once. Treatment given: oral pan-JAK inhibitor, 5-10 mg twice daily. Sequencing used CD4+ T cells sorted from blood, obtained at week 24, from a patient treated with tofacitinib. The receptors derive from a human donor with alopecia areata.

A few counts support this clone. This chain joins TRBV25-1 and TRBJ2-3; tentatively, D is TRBD2 (5 bases). V shed 2 bases and J shed 6 bases, with 18 bases lying between them. The CDR3 has 16 amino acids. Germline CDR1 and CDR2: MGHDK and SYGVNS. The CDR3 region has the DNA TGTGCCAGCAGTGAAGGGCAATTACTCGGGATCGATACGCAGTATTTT. This encodes CASSEGQLLGIDTQYF.

This clone was seen a few times. The rearrangement joins TRBV2 to TRBJ2-7; 11 bases agree with TRBD2. Unmatched junction bases numbered 7, after V lost 11 bases and J lost 1 base. This CDR3 has 14 residues. CDR1 is SNHLY and CDR2 is FYNNEI in the germline V gene. CDR3 DNA sequence: TGTGCCGCCAACCGACTAGCGGGGTCCTACGAGCAGTACTTC. This encodes CAANRLAGSYEQYF.

The CDR3 is CASSLTISYNEQFF. CDR3 in DNA: TGCGCCAGCAGCCTTACAATCTCCTACAATGAGCAGTTCTTC. The chain joins TRBV4-1 to TRBJ2-1; D is uncertain. Germline loops: CDR1 MGHRA, CDR2 YSYEKL. The CDR3 is 14 amino acids. V was pared by 4 bases and J by 0 bases, with 7 bases between.

V gene TRBV4-1 combines with J gene TRBJ1-1; tentative D call: TRBD1 (6 bases). The CDR3 extends over 14 amino acids. Germline values: CDR1 MGHRA, CDR2 YSYEKL. Trimming cost V 1 base and J 6 bases, with 12 bases left between them. The CDR3 coding sequence is TGCGCCAGCAGCCAAGGAGGGGGATTGGCTGAAGCTTTCTTT. Translation: CASSQGGGLAEAFF.

V usage is TRBV7-2 and J usage is TRBJ2-5; D is unresolved. The CDR3 is 14 amino acids. From germline, CDR1 is SGHTA and CDR2 FQGNSA. V was clipped by 5 bases and J by 3 bases, with 13 bases between them. This chain's CDR3 is CASSLGGRKETQYF. CDR3 sequence (DNA): TGTGCCAGCAGCCTCGGTGGCCGAAAAGAGACCCAGTACTTC.

This chain links TRBV30 with TRBJ2-2, with TRBD2 identical over 16 bases. Germline values: CDR1 GTSNPN, CDR2 SVGIG (reference sequence). V shed 3 bases and J 1 base; nucleotides not matched to a gene: 8. The length of the CDR3 is 19 residues. The CDR3 loop is CAWRPPGLAGGLNTGELFF. Here the CDR3 DNA reads TGTGCCTGGAGGCCCCCGGGACTAGCGGGGGGGTTGAACACCGGGGAGCTGTTTTTT.

This clone was observed a few times. V usage is TRBV5-6 and J usage is TRBJ1-2; 10 nucleotides agree with TRBD1. Germline values: CDR1 SGHDT, CDR2 YYEEEE. The CDR3 sequence is 15 residues long. V shed 3 bases, J shed 7 bases, and the junction held 9 bases outside the gene matches. This chain's CDR3 is CASSYFGQGDRGYTF. CDR3 in DNA: TGTGCCAGCAGCTACTTCGGACAGGGGGATCGTGGCTACACCTTC.

This clone was seen only a few times. The chain carries TRBV29-1 and TRBJ2-1, with TRBD1 matching 7 bases. J gave up 0 bases and V 8 bases, and 10 bases lay outside the gene matches. The CDR3 is 15 amino acids. Germline V gene data show CDR1 as SQVTM and CDR2 as ANQGSEA. The CDR3 loop is CSIRRQGSSYNEQFF. CDR3 nucleotide sequence: TGCAGCATACGAAGACAGGGAAGCTCCTACAATGAGCAGTTCTTC.

The chain uses TRBV5-6 and TRBJ2-7; maybe TRBD1 (6 bases). V gave up 0 bases and J gave up 7 bases, with 14 bases separating them. CDR3 length equals 14 residues. CDR1 is SGHDT, CDR2 YYEEEE, per germline. Written as DNA, the CDR3 is TGTGCCAGCAGCTTGGCGGGACACCAAAGGGAGCAGTACTTC. This translates into CASSLAGHQREQYF.

This clone is a singleton in its sample. The rearrangement uses TRBV15 and TRBJ1-1; TRBD1 aligns across 7 bases. From germline, CDR1 is LNHNV and CDR2 YYDKDF (reference sequence). This CDR3 comprises 15 residues. V gave up 3 bases and J gave up 4 bases; unmatched junction bases: 8. The CDR3, as DNA: TGTGCCACCAGCAGGCGCACAGGGGCGGGCACTGAAGCTTTCTTT. This sequence encodes CATSRRTGAGTEAFF.

This clone was observed a few times. The chain is built from TRBV9 and TRBJ1-6; 7 bases line up with TRBD1. The CDR3 consists of 15 residues. The germline V gene encodes CDR1 SGDLS and CDR2 YYNGEE. V gave up 4 bases and J gave up 6 bases; unmatched junction bases: 7. The CDR3 here is CASSQGGAGNSPLHF. The CDR3 DNA follows: TGTGCCAGCAGCCAGGGGGGGGCCGGTAATTCACCCCTCCACTTT.

This clone was counted between two and nine times. The gene calls are TRBV30 and TRBJ1-5, with D unresolved. Germline V CDR1 and CDR2: GTSNPN, SVGIG (reference sequence). Trimming left V 3 bases short and J 2 bases short, with 14 bases between. The CDR3 spans 15 residues. The CDR3 DNA reads as TGTGCCTGGAGGTTCTTGGCAGGCGGCAATCAGCCCCAGCATTTT. Its translation is CAWRFLAGGNQPQHF.

This chain joins TRBV15 and TRBJ2-7; D gene ambiguous. CDR3 length: 12 residues. Germline V gives CDR1 LNHNV, CDR2 YYDKDF (reference sequence). V was clipped by 3 bases and J by 6 bases, with 9 bases between them. CDR3 protein: CATSRGLAEQYF. CDR3 coding DNA: TGTGCCACCAGCAGGGGCTTGGCCGAGCAGTACTTC.

V and J are TRBV30 and TRBJ2-7, with D perhaps matching TRBD1 (6 bases). This CDR3 is built from 15 residues. V lost 1 base and J lost 4, with 17 bases in between. The germline gives CDR1 GTSNPN, CDR2 SVGIG (reference sequence). CDR3 sequence (DNA): TGTGCCTGGAGTGCTTCGCCAGGGGTGATGTACGAGCAGTACTTC. Its protein is CAWSASPGVMYEQYF.

Details on this clone: One end of the junction varies from germline; a read error may be responsible. This sequence joins TRBV19 and TRBJ2-7; possibly TRBD1 for D (6 bases). The CDR3 has 9 amino acids. Germline assignment: CDR1 LNHDA and CDR2 SQIVND (reference sequence). The CDR3 sequence: CASRQVNNF. The CDR3, as DNA: TGTGCCAGTCGACAGGTCAACAATTTC.

The chain is built from TRBV11-2 and TRBJ2-7, with D uncertain. The CDR3 extends over 15 amino acids. The V and J ends lost 1 base and 1 base respectively, with 11 bases between them. Looked up from germline, CDR1 is SGHAT and CDR2 is FQNNGV. The CDR3 spells CASSLAHGPSYEQYF. CDR3 in DNA: TGTGCCAGCAGCTTAGCCCACGGGCCGTCCTACGAGCAGTACTTC.